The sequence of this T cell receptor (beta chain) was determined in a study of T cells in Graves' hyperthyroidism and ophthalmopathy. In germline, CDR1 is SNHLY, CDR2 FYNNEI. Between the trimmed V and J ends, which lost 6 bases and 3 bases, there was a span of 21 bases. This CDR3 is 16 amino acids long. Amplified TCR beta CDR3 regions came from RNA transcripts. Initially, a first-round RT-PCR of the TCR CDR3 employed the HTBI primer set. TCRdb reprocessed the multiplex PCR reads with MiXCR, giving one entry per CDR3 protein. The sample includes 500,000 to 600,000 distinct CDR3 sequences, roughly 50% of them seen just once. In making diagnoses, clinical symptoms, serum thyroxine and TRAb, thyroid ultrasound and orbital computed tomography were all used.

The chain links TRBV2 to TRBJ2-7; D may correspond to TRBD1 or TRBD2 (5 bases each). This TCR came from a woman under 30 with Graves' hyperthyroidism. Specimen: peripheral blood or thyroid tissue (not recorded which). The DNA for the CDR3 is TGTGCCAGCAGATTCGGGACCGATCTTTCCGTCTACGAGCAGTACTTC. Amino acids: CASRFGTDLSVYEQYF.